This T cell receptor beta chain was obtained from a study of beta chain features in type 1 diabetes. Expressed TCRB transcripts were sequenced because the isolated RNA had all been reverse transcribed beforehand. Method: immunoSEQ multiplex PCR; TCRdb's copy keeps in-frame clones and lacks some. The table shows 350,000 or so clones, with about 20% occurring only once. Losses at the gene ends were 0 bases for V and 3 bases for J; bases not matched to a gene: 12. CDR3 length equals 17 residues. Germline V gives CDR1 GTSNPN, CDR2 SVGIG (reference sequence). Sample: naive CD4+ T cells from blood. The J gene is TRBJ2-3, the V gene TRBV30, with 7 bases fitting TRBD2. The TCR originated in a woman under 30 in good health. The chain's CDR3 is CAWSVLFAGVGTDTQYF. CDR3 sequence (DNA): TGTGCCTGGAGTGTCTTGTTTGCGGGAGTGGGGACAGATACGCAGTATTTT.